This entry lists 24 T cell receptor beta chains sequenced from one sample in a study of CD8+CD57+ T cells in acquired aplastic anemia. CDR3 and TCR beta VDJ profiling relied on a genomic DNA template. Each CDR3 protein gets one entry after TCRdb re-called the reads with MiXCR. The sample lists approximately 200,000 distinct CDR3 sequences, about half occurring once. Flow cytometry had shown expanded CD8+CD57+ cells in the patients chosen for sequencing. Sequencing was carried out using sorted CD4+, CD8+, or CD8+CD57+ T cells (not recorded which) from PBMCs. The receptors come from a human donor with aplastic anemia.

This clonotype showed up just a few times. This sequence joins TRBV9 and TRBJ1-1; D is unresolved. This CDR3 spans 17 amino acids. Trimming stripped 0 bases from V and 0 bases from J, with 15 bases between. The germline V gene has CDR1 SGDLS and CDR2 YYNGEE. The CDR3 region is CASSVEDYPLVNTEAFF. DNA for the CDR3: TGTGCCAGCAGCGTAGAGGACTATCCCCTGGTGAACACTGAAGCTTTCTTT.

There are many counts of this clonotype. V is TRBV20-1 and J is TRBJ2-7, with 11 bases that match TRBD1. The CDR3 runs to 15 residues. J gave up 1 base and V 1 base, and 3 bases lay outside the gene matches. The V gene's germline CDR1 is DFQATT and CDR2 SNEGSKA (reference sequence). The CDR3 protein is CSARGGTGGSYEQYF. The CDR3 nucleotides read TGCAGTGCTAGAGGGGGGACAGGGGGTTCCTACGAGCAGTACTTC.

Worth noting for this clonotype: Mismatch with germline at one junction end may stem from a read error. The V call is TRBV11-2, the J call TRBJ1-2, with 9 bases lining up with TRBD1. This CDR3 has 16 residues. CDR1 is SGHAT and CDR2 is FQNNGV in the germline V gene. CDR3 nucleotides: TGTGCCAGCAGGGCGACACCCGGGACAGGGTCAGGTGGCTACGCCTTC. As protein: CASRATPGTGSGGYAF.

There are many counts of this clonotype. The chain couples TRBV10-2 to TRBJ1-5, with no clear D. The V end lost 3 bases, the J end lost 4 bases, and 10 bases lay between the germline ends. Germline V gene lookup returns CDR1 WSHSY and CDR2 SAAADI. The CDR3 runs 14 residues. In nucleotides, the CDR3 is TGCGCCAGCAGTGAATCCGCTGAAAATCAGCCCCAGCATTTT. Amino acid sequence: CASSESAENQPQHF.

J is TRBJ1-6 and V is TRBV20-1; tentative D call: TRBD1 (5 bases). Germline values: CDR1 DFQATT, CDR2 SNEGSKA (reference sequence). CDR3 size: 16 residues. With 6 bases removed from V and 7 bases from J, the gap between germline ends came to 22 bases. The CDR3: CSARKDGRVGNSPLHF. DNA for the CDR3: TGCAGTGCGAGGAAAGATGGCAGGGTAGGGAATTCACCCCTCCACTTT.

At least ten counts were recorded for this clonotype. V usage is TRBV20-1 and J usage is TRBJ1-1, with 7 bases identical to TRBD1. The CDR3 length is 17 residues. From germline, CDR1 is DFQATT and CDR2 SNEGSKA (reference sequence). With 3 bases clipped from V and 3 bases from J, the junction kept 16 bases outside the gene matches. CDR3 coding DNA: TGCAGTGCTAGCCTACCCCCTGAAGGGGGCAGTGACACTGAAGCTTTCTTT. Amino acid sequence: CSASLPPEGGSDTEAFF.

This clonotype showed up many times. The chain links TRBV7-8 to TRBJ2-1, with D possibly matching TRBD1 (5 bases). Germline lookup yields CDR1 SGHVS and CDR2 FQNEAQ. This CDR3 has 16 amino acids. V lost 5 bases, J lost 2 bases, and 16 bases lay in between. In nucleotides, the CDR3 is TGTGCCAGCAGCACCCAGGGCCCCCCACCCTACAATGAGCAGTTCTTC. Translation: CASSTQGPPPYNEQFF.

The chain uses TRBV10-3 and TRBJ1-1; TRBD1 matches at 8 bases. The CDR3 is 14 amino acids. After removal of 4 bases from V and 3 bases from J, the junction contained 4 bases not matched to a gene. CDR1 ENHRY and CDR2 SYGVKD come from the germline V gene. The CDR3 protein is CAISVSDRDTEAFF. CDR3 nucleotides: TGTGCCATCAGTGTGTCGGACAGGGACACTGAAGCTTTCTTT.

This chain links TRBV19 with TRBJ1-2, with 8 bases lining up with TRBD1. J gave up 8 bases and V 6 bases, and 11 bases lay outside the gene matches. Germline-derived CDR1 and CDR2 are LNHDA and SQIVND (reference sequence). This CDR3 comprises 14 residues. In DNA, the CDR3 is TGTGCCAGTAGACACGACAGGGGTTCAGGAGGCTACACCTTC. Protein sequence: CASRHDRGSGGYTF.

Comment on this clonotype: No conserved phenylalanine or tryptophan ends this CDR3, so it is likely a read error. CDR3 bases: TGTGCCATCAGTGAGTCCCTCTACGAGCAGTACCAC. Translated: CAISESLYEQYH. The chain carries TRBV10-3 and TRBJ2-7; D unresolved. The V end was cut by 0 bases, the J end by 3 bases, with 3 bases between. The germline CDR1 and CDR2 sequences are ENHRY and SYGVKD. The CDR3 length is 12 residues.

Details on this clonotype: A much larger clone is a single base away; this may be a read error. This chain joins TRBV4-1 and TRBJ1-1, with D possibly matching TRBD1 (6 bases). Looked up from germline, CDR1 is MGHRA and CDR2 is YSYEKL. The CDR3 has 15 amino acids. The CDR3 sequence is CGSSPRGGRGTEAFF. The CDR3 DNA reads as TGCGGCAGCAGCCCCCGGGGAGGGAGGGGGACTGAAGCTTTCTTT.

Many counts were recorded for this clonotype. This chain connects TRBV6-1 to TRBJ1-1; TRBD1 aligns across 10 bases. The CDR3 length is 16 residues. Germline CDR1 is MNHNS and CDR2 is SASEGT. The V gene end was trimmed by 7 bases and the J gene end by 4 bases; junction bases not matched to a gene: 12. The CDR3 spells CASISLLGDRGTEAFF. As DNA, the CDR3 is TGTGCCAGCATCTCGCTTCTGGGGGACAGGGGCACTGAAGCTTTCTTT.

This clonotype has at least ten counts. V and J are TRBV7-9 and TRBJ2-7, with 10 bases aligning to TRBD1. The CDR3 totals 21 residues. Per germline, CDR1 SEHNR and CDR2 FQNEAQ (reference sequence). V lost 5 bases to trimming and J lost 5 bases; unmatched junction nucleotides: 27. Here the CDR3 reads CASSPRRGDRGRRWDRDEQYF. Here the CDR3 DNA reads TGTGCCAGCAGCCCCCGCCGTGGTGACAGGGGGCGTAGGTGGGATCGGGACGAGCAGTACTTC.

This clonotype was seen many times. The J gene is TRBJ1-1, the V gene TRBV20-1; no clear D. Germline CDR1 reads DFQATT; CDR2 reads SNEGSKA (reference sequence). Trimming took off 3 bases at V and 2 bases at J, with 10 bases between the two ends. The CDR3 contains 13 residues. For the CDR3, the DNA is TGCAGTGCTAGGCAGACAAGAAACACTGAAGCTTTCTTT. Protein: CSARQTRNTEAFF.

The CDR3 sequence: CASSLALSTSGPTDTQYF. As DNA, the CDR3 is TGTGCCAGCAGCTTAGCGCTGAGCACTAGCGGGCCCACAGATACGCAGTATTTT. The chain links TRBV7-4 to TRBJ2-3; 9 bases map to TRBD2. The junction had 9 bases not matched to a gene; V was cut back by 0 bases and J by 2 bases. From germline, CDR1 is SGHVT and CDR2 SQSDAQ. The CDR3 is 18 amino acids. Drawing the rest from reference TRBV7-4 and TRBJ2-3, the complete variable domain is GAGVSQSPRYKVAKRGRDVALRCDSISGHVTLYWYRQTLGQGSEVLTYSQSDAQRDKSGRPSGRFSAERPERSVSTLKIQRTEQGDSAVYLCASSLALSTSGPTDTQYFGPGTRLTVL.

The chain's CDR3 is CASSFLGGGLPCEQYF. In DNA, the CDR3 is TGTGCCAGCAGTTTCTTGGGGGGGGGACTCCCCTGCGAGCAGTACTTC. The chain has TRBV5-6 and TRBJ2-7; 7 nucleotides align to TRBD2. Germline loops: CDR1 SGHDT, CDR2 YYEEEE. The CDR3 has 16 amino acids. V lost 5 bases and J lost 6; bases outside the gene matches: 17.

Many counts were recorded for this clonotype. The rearrangement uses TRBV20-1 and TRBJ1-5; D gene unclear. Germline lookup yields CDR1 DFQATT and CDR2 SNEGSKA (reference sequence). The CDR3 runs to 13 residues. The ends were cut back, 0 bases at V and 4 bases at J, with 7 bases in the middle. The CDR3 DNA reads as TGCAGTGCTAGAGAAGACCGAAATCAGCCCCAGCATTTT. Translated: CSAREDRNQPQHF.

This clonotype has a count of ten or more. The V call is TRBV2, the J call TRBJ1-2; D gene uncertain. This CDR3 spans 12 amino acids. Germline V gives CDR1 SNHLY, CDR2 FYNNEI. Trimming left V 3 bases short and J 7 bases short, with 9 bases between. CDR3 protein: CASSELGGGYTF. Written as DNA, the CDR3 is TGTGCCAGCAGTGAGCTGGGAGGTGGCTACACCTTC.

This clonotype was counted ten times or more. The chain uses TRBV11-2 and TRBJ2-3; D could derive from TRBD1 or TRBD2 (5 bases each). Germline V gene lookup returns CDR1 SGHAT and CDR2 FQNNGV. The CDR3 has 14 residues. Trimming removed 5 bases at V and 4 bases at J, with 13 bases between. The CDR3 here is CASSLAYRPDTQYF. In DNA form, the CDR3 reads TGTGCCAGCAGCCTAGCCTACAGGCCAGATACGCAGTATTTT.

The rearrangement links TRBV20-1 to TRBJ2-5; 12 nucleotides line up with TRBD2. The CDR3 covers 15 residues. V was clipped by 3 bases and J by 2 bases; unmatched bases: 4. Germline V gene lookup returns CDR1 DFQATT and CDR2 SNEGSKA (reference sequence). The CDR3, as DNA: TGCAGTGCTAGGGGACTAGCGGGTACACAAGAGACCCAGTACTTC. Amino acids: CSARGLAGTQETQYF.

The V call is TRBV7-9, the J call TRBJ1-1; D is perhaps TRBD1 (6 bases). Germline V lookup: CDR1 SEHNR, CDR2 FQNEAQ (reference sequence). CDR3 size: 13 residues. Trimming pared 2 bases from V and 8 bases from J, leaving 12 bases between. CDR3: CASSLSGGREAFF. CDR3 in DNA: TGTGCCAGCAGCTTAAGCGGGGGGCGAGAAGCTTTCTTT.

This chain connects TRBV7-3 to TRBJ1-1; D remains ambiguous. The CDR3 extends over 13 amino acids. Germline V gene lookup returns CDR1 SGHTA and CDR2 FQGTGA. Trimming removed 5 bases at V and 1 base at J, with 8 bases between. As DNA, the CDR3 is TGTGCCAGCAGCGCAAGCACGAACACTGAAGCTTTCTTT. It translates to CASSASTNTEAFF.

This clonotype was recorded once. This sequence joins TRBV29-1 and TRBJ2-1; no clear D. Germline CDR1 reads SQVTM; CDR2 reads ANQGSEA. This CDR3 comprises 12 residues. V was trimmed by 1 base and J by 6 bases, leaving 7 bases between them. Here the CDR3 reads CSVEVLANEQFF. CDR3 nucleotides: TGCAGCGTTGAAGTGTTGGCCAATGAGCAGTTCTTC.

A word on this clonotype: This may be a read error: a much more frequent sequence differs by one nucleotide. The chain has TRBV5-1 and TRBJ2-7; D might be TRBD2 (5 bases). The assigned J gene may be wrong: the sequence end matches TRBJ2-1 better. This CDR3 has 14 residues. Per germline, CDR1 SGHRS and CDR2 YFSETQ. CDR3 DNA: TGCGCCAGCGAACGAGGGTCTTACGACGATGAGCAGTTCTTC. This gives the protein CASERGSYDDEQFF.